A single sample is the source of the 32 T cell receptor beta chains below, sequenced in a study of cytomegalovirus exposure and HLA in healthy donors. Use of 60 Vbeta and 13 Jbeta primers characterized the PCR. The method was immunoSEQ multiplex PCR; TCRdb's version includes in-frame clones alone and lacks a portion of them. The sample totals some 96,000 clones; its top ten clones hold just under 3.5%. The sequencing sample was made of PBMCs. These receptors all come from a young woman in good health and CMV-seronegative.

This CDR3 is CSADGQGGYGYTF. In DNA form, the CDR3 reads TGCAGCGCCGACGGACAGGGTGGCTATGGCTACACCTTC. The chain uses TRBV29-1 and TRBJ1-2; 8 positions match TRBD1. Germline V gene lookup returns CDR1 SQVTM and CDR2 ANQGSEA. V was pared by 7 bases and J by 4 bases, with 8 bases of the junction left unmatched. The CDR3 length is 13 residues.

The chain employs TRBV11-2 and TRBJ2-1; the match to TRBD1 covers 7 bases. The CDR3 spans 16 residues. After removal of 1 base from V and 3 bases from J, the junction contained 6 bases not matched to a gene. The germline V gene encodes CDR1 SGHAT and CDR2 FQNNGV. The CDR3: CASSLGWAGGYNEQFF. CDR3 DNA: TGTGCCAGCAGCTTAGGATGGGCAGGGGGCTACAATGAGCAGTTCTTC. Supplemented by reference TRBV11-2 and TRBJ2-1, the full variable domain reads EAGVAQSPRYKIIEKRQSVAFWCNPISGHATLYWYQQILGQGPKLLIQFQNNGVVDDSQLPKDRFSAERLKGVDSTLKIQPAKLEDSAVYLCASSLGWAGGYNEQFFGPGTRLTVL.

The CDR3 nucleotides read TGTGCCAGCAGCTTCCCAGCGGGAGTAGTCTACGAGCAGTACTTC. It codes for CASSFPAGVVYEQYF. The J gene is TRBJ2-7, the V gene TRBV11-2; 8 bases are shared with TRBD2. The CDR3 is 15 residues long. CDR1 and CDR2 (germline): SGHAT, FQNNGV. With 3 bases clipped from V and 3 bases from J, the junction kept 7 bases outside the gene matches.

The CDR3 DNA reads TGTGCCAGCAGTTCAACCACCCAACAGGGGGGCTATGGCTACACCTTC. Translated: CASSSTTQQGGYGYTF. The J gene is TRBJ1-2, the V gene TRBV28; 8 bases are shared with TRBD1. Trimming took 4 bases from V and 4 from J; bases not matched to a gene: 11. The CDR3 spans 16 residues. The germline CDR1 and CDR2 sequences are MDHEN and SYDVKM.

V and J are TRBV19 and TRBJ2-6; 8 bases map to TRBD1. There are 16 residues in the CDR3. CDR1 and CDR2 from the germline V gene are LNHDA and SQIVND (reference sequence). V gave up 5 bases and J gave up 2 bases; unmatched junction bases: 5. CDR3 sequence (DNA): TGTGCCAGTAGTTTGGACAGGGTGGCTGGGGCCAACGTCCTGACTTTC. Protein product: CASSLDRVAGANVLTF.

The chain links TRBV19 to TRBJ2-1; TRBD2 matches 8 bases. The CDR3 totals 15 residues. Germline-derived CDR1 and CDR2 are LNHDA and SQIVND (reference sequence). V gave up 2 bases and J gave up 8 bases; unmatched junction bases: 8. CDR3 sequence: CASSISSGRVHEQFF. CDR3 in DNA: TGTGCCAGTAGTATAAGCAGCGGGAGAGTACATGAGCAGTTCTTC. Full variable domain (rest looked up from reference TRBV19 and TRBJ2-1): DGGITQSPKYLFRKEGQNVTLSCEQNLNHDAMYWYRQDPGQGLRLIYYSQIVNDFQKGDIAEGYSVSREKKESFPLTVTSAQKNPTAFYLCASSISSGRVHEQFFGPGTRLTVL.

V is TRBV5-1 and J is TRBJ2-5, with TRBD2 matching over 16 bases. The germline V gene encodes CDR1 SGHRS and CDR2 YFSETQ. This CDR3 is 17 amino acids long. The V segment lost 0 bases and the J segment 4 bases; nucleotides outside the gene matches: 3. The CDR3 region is CASSLAGTSGGAETQYF. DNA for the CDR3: TGCGCCAGCAGCTTGGCAGGGACTAGCGGGGGGGCAGAGACCCAGTACTTC.

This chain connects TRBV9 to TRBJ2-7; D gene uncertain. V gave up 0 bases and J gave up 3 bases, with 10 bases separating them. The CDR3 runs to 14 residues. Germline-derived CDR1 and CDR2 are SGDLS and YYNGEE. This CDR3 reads CASSVVSDSYEQYF. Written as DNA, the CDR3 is TGTGCCAGCAGCGTAGTCTCCGATAGCTACGAGCAGTACTTC. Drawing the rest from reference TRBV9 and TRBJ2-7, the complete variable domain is DSGVTQTPKHLITATGQRVTLRCSPRSGDLSVYWYQQSLDQGLQFLIQYYNGEERAKGNILERFSAQQFPDLHSELNLSSLELGDSALYFCASSVVSDSYEQYFGPGTRLTVT.

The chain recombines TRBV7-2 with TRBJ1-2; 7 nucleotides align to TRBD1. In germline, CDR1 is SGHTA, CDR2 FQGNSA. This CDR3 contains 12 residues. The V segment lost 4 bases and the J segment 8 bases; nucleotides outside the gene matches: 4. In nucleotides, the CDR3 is TGTGCCAGCAGCTCTACAGGGGACGGCTACACCTTC. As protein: CASSSTGDGYTF.

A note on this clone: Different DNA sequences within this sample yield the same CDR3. Written as DNA, the CDR3 is TGTGCCAGCAGCCCCGGGACTAGCGGGGGGGAAGAGACCCAGTACTTC. It specifies CASSPGTSGGEETQYF. The chain recombines TRBV5-4 with TRBJ2-5, with TRBD2 matching 16 bases. After removal of 4 bases from V and 3 bases from J, the junction contained 3 bases not matched to a gene. Germline V lookup: CDR1 SGHNT, CDR2 YYREEE (reference sequence). The CDR3 is 16 residues long.

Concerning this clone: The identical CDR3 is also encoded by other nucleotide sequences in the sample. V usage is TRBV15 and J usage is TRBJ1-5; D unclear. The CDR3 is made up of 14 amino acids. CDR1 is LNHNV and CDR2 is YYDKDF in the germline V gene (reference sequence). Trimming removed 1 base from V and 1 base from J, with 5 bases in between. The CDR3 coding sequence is TGTGCCACCAGCAGAGGCCGGAGCAATCAGCCCCAGCATTTT. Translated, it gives CATSRGRSNQPQHF.

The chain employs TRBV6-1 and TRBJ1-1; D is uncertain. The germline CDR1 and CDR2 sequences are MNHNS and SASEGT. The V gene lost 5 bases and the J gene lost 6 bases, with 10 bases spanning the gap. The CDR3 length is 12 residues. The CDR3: CASSRNRAEAFF. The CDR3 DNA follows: TGTGCCAGCAGTCGGAACAGAGCTGAAGCTTTCTTT.

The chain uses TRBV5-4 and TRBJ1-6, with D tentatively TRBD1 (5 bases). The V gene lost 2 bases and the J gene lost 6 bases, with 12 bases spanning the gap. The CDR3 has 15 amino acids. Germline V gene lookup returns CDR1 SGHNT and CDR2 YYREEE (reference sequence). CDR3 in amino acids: CASSFVREGNSPLHF. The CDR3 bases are TGTGCCAGCAGCTTTGTCAGGGAGGGTAATTCACCCCTCCACTTT.

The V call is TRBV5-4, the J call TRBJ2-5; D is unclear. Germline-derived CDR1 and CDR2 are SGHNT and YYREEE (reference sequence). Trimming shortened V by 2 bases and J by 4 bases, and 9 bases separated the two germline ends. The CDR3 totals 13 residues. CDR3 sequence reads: CASSFPGVETQYF. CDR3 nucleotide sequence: TGTGCCAGCAGCTTCCCCGGAGTAGAGACCCAGTACTTC.

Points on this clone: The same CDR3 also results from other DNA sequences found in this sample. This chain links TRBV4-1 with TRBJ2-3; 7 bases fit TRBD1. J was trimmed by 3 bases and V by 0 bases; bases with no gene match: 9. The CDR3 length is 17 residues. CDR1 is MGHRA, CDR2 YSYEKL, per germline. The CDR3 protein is CASSQEGQKTRTDTQYF. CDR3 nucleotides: TGCGCCAGCAGCCAAGAGGGACAGAAGACAAGGACAGATACGCAGTATTTT.

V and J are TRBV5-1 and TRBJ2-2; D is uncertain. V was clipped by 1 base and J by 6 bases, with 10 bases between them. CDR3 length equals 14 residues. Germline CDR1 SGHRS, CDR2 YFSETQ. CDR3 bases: TGCGCCAGCAGCTTGTTTCTCCGGGCCGGGGAGCTGTTTTTT. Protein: CASSLFLRAGELFF.

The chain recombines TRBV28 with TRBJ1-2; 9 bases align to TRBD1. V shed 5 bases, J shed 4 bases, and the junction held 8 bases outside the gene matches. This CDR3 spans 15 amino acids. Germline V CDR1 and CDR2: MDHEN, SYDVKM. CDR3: CASSPGTGLLYGYTF. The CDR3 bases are TGTGCCAGCAGTCCAGGGACAGGGTTGCTCTATGGCTACACCTTC.

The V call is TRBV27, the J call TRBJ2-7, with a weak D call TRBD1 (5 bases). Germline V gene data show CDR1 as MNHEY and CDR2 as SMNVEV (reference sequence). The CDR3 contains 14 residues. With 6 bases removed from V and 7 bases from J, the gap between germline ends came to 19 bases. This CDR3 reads CASSRRAGLGEQYF. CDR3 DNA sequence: TGTGCCAGCAGCCGACGAGCAGGGCTGGGTGAGCAGTACTTC.

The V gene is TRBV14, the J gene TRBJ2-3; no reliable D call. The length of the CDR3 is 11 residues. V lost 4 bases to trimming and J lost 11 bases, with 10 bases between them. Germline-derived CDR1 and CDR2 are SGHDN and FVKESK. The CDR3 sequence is CASSLTGKQYF. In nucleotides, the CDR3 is TGTGCCAGCAGCCTCACCGGTAAGCAGTATTTT.

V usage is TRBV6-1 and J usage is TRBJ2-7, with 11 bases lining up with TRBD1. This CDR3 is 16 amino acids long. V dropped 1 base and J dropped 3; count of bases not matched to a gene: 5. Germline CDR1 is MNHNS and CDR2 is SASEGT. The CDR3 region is CASSEGEGTGGYEQYF. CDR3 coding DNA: TGTGCCAGCAGTGAAGGGGAAGGGACAGGGGGCTACGAGCAGTACTTC.

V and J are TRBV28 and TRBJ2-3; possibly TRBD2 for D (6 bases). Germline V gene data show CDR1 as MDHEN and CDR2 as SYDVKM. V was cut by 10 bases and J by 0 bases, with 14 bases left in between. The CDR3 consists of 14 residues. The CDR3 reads CAITGGYSTDTQYF. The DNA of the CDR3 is TGTGCCATAACCGGGGGTTACAGCACAGATACGCAGTATTTT.

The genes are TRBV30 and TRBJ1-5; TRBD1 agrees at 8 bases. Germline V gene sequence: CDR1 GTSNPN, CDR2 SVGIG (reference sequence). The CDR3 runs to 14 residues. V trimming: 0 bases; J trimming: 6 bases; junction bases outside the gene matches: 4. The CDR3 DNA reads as TGTGCCTGGAGTGTAGCAGGGGGCGGTCAGCCCCAGCATTTT. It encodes CAWSVAGGGQPQHF.

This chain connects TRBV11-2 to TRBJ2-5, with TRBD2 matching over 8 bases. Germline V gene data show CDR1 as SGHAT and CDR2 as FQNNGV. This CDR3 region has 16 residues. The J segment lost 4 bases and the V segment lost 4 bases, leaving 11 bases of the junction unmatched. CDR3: CASSYFRSGKGETQYF. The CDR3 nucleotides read TGTGCCAGCAGCTACTTCCGTAGCGGGAAAGGAGAGACCCAGTACTTC.

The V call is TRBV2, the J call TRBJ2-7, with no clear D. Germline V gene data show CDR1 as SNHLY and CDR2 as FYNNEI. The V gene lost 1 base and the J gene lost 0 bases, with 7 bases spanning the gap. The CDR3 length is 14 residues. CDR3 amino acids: CASSEVPFSYEQYF. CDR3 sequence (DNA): TGTGCCAGCAGTGAAGTCCCTTTCTCCTACGAGCAGTACTTC.

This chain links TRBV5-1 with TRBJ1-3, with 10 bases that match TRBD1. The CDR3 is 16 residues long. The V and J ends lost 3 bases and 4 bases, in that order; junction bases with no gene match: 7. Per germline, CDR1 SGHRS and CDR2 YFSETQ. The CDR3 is CASSWTGTGDGNTIYF. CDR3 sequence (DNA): TGCGCCAGCAGCTGGACCGGGACAGGGGACGGAAACACCATATATTTT.

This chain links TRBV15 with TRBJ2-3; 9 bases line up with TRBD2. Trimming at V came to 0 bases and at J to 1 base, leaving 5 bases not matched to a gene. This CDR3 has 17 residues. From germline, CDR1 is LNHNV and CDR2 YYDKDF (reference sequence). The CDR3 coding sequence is TGTGCCACCAGCAGAGATCGACTAGCGGCCCGCACAGATACGCAGTATTTT. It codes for CATSRDRLAARTDTQYF.

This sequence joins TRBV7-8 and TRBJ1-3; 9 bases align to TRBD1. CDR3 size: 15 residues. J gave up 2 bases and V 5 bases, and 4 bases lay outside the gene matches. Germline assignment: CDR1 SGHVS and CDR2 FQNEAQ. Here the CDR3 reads CASSPGQGPGNTIYF. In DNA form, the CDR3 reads TGTGCCAGCAGCCCGGGACAGGGCCCTGGAAACACCATATATTTT.

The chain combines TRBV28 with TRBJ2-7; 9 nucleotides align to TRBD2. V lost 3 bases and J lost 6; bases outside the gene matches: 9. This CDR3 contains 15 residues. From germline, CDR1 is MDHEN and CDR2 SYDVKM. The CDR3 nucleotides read TGTGCCAGCAGTTTTTTGGCGGGAGGGCCAGGCGAGCAGTACTTC. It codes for CASSFLAGGPGEQYF.

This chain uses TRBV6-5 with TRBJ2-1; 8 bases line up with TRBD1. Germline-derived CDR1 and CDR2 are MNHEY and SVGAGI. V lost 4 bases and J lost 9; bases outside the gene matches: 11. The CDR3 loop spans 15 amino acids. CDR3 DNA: TGTGCCAGCAGTTCCCGCAGGGGGCGATATGGTGAGCAGTTCTTC. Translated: CASSSRRGRYGEQFF.

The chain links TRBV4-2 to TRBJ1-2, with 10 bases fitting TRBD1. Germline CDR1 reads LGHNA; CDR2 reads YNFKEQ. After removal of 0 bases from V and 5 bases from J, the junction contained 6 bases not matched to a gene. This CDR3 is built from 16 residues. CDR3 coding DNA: TGTGCCAGCAGCCAAGACCGGACAGGGGGATCATATGGCTACACCTTC. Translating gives CASSQDRTGGSYGYTF.

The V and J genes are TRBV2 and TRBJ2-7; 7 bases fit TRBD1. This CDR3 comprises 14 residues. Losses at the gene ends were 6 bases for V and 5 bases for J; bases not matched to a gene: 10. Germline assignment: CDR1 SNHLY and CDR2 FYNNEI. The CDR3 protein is CASRIEYTGDEQYF. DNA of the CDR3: TGTGCCAGCAGAATAGAGTATACAGGGGACGAGCAGTACTTC. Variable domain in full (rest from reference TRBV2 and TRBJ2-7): EPEVTQTPSHQVTQMGQEVILRCVPISNHLYFYWYRQILGQKVEFLVSFYNNEISEKSEIFDDQFSVERPDGSNFTLKIRSTKLEDSAMYFCASRIEYTGDEQYFGPGTRLTVT.

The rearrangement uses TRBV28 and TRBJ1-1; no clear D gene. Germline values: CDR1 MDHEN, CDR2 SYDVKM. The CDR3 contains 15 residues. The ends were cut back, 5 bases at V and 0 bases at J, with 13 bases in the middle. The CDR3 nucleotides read TGTGCCAGCAGTCAGGCCCACACCATGAACACTGAAGCTTTCTTT. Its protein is CASSQAHTMNTEAFF.